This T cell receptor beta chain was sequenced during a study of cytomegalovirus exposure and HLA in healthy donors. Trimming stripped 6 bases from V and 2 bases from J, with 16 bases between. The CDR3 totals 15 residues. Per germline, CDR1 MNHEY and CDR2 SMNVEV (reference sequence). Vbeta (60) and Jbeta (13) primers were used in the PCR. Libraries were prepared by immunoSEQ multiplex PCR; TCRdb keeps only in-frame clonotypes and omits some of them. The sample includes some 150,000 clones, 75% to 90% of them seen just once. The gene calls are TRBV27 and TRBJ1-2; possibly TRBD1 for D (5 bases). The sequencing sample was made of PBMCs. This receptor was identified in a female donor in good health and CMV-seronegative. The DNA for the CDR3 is TGTGCCAGCAGCAAGCTCACCGGGGGGAACTATGGCTACACCTTC. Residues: CASSKLTGGNYGYTF.